This T cell receptor (beta chain) appears in the sequencing data of a study of T cell changes during pregnancy in multiple sclerosis. The CDR3 totals 15 residues. Germline CDR1 reads SGHRS; CDR2 reads YFSETQ. Trimming cost V 0 bases and J 5 bases, with 15 bases left between them. TCRdb's table, derived via immunoSEQ multiplex PCR, lists solely in-frame clones and lacks some. The table lists 80,000 to 95,000 clones, about 93% of them singletons. The specimen was peripheral blood, collected in the third trimester of pregnancy. The chain combines TRBV5-1 with TRBJ2-7; no definite D call. This clonotype was obtained from a female donor in good health, enrolled as a control in a pregnancy study. This CDR3 reads CASSLEVRLVDEQYF. CDR3 nucleotides: TGCGCCAGCAGCTTGGAGGTCAGGTTGGTCGACGAGCAGTACTTC.